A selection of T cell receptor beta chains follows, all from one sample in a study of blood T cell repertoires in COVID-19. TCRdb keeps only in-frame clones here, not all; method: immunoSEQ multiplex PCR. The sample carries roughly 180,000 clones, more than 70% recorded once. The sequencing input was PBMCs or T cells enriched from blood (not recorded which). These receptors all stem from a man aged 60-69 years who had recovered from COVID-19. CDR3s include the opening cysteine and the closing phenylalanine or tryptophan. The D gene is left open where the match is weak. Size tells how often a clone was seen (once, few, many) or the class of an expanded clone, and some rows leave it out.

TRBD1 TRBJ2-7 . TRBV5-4 TGTGCCAGCAGCATGGACCAGGGGGTTCAATACGAGCAGTACTTC CASSMDQGVQYEQYF
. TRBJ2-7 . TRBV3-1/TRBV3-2 TGTGCCAGCAGCCAACGGGTACGGCCCTACGAGCAGTACTTC CASSQRVRPYEQYF
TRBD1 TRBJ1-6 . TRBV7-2 TGTGCCAGCAGCCAGCGACAGGGCAGGTCACCCCTCCACTTT CASSQRQGRSPLHF
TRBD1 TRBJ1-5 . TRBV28 TGTGCCAGCAGTACCGGGACAGGGGGCAATCAGCCCCAGCATTTT CASSTGTGGNQPQHF
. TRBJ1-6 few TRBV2 TGTGCCAGGCATAAGGACAGTAATTCACCCCTCCACTTT CARHKDSNSPLHF
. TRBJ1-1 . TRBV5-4 TGTGCCAGCAGCCCGCGACAGGAGTTGAACACTGAAGCTTTCTTT CASSPRQELNTEAFF
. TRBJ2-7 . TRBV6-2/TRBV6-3 TGTGCCAGCAGTTACGCGCGCCTATACGAGCAGTACTTC CASSYARLYEQYF
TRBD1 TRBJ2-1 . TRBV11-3 TGTGCCAGCAGCTTATCCGGGACAGGGGGGGATGAGCAGTTCTTC CASSLSGTGGDEQFF
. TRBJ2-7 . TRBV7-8 TGTGCCAGCAGCTTAGCATTCAGTTTCTCCTACGAGCAGTACTTC CASSLAFSFSYEQYF
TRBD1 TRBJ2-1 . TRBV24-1 TGTGCCACCAGTGATCCGTCCCAGGGGGCGTCTAATGAGCAGTTCTTC CATSDPSQGASNEQFF
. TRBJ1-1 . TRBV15 TGTGCCACCAGCAGAAACGGGGTTCGGGGCACTGAAGCTTTCTTT CATSRNGVRGTEAFF
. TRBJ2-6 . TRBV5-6 TGTGCCAGCAGCTTGGTTGGAGGAAGCTCTGGGGCCAACGTCCTGACTTTC CASSLVGGSSGANVLTF
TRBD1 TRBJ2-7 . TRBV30 TGTGCCTGGAGTGTCCCCGGGACAGTCCGACCCTACGAGCAGTACTTC CAWSVPGTVRPYEQYF
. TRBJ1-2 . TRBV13 TGTGCCAGCAGCTTATACGGGGTGAACTATGGCTACACCTTC CASSLYGVNYGYTF
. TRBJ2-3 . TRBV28 TGTGCCAGCAGTTTAAATTGGTCCGGGCCACCGGGACTGCAGTATTTT CASSLNWSGPPGLQYF
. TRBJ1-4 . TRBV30 TGTGCCTGGGCTCCGGCAGGCACTGAAAAACTGTTTTTT CAWAPAGTEKLFF
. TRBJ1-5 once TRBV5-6 TGTGCCAGCAGCTTTTCTCAGGGCTCCTATAGCAATCAGCCCCAGCATTTT CASSFSQGSYSNQPQHF
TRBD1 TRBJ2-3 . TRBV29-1 TGCAGCGTTGACTCACCGGGGACAGGCACAGATACGCAGTATTTT CSVDSPGTGTDTQYF
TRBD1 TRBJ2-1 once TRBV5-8 TGTGCCAGCAGCTCCAGGGGGCGCATTTACAATGAGCAGTTCTTC CASSSRGRIYNEQFF
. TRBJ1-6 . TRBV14 TGTGCCAGCAGCCAGGCCGGTCCGGGGGCCCTCCACTTT CASSQAGPGALHF
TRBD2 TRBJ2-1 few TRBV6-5 TGTGCCAGCAGCCGACTAGCGGGGGGGCACAATGAGCAGTTCTTC CASSRLAGGHNEQFF
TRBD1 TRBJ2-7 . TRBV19 TGTGCCAGTAGTGTGACAGGGAATAACTACGAGCAGTACTTC CASSVTGNNYEQYF
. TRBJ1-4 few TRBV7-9 TGTGCCAGCAGCTTAGTAGACAGAGATAATGAAAAACTGTTTTTT CASSLVDRDNEKLFF
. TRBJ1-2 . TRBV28 TGTGCCAGCAGTTTAACCGAGAACTATGGCTACACCTTC CASSLTENYGYTF
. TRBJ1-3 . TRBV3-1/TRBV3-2 TGTGCCAGCAGCCTCAGGGCCAGCTCTGGAAACACCATATATTTT CASSLRASSGNTIYF
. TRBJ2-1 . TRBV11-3 TGTGCCAGCAGCGTTGGCCCGGGGAATGAGCAGTTCTTC CASSVGPGNEQFF
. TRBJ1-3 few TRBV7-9 TGTGCCAGCAGCTTAGGCGGGAACTCTGGAAACACCATATATTTT CASSLGGNSGNTIYF
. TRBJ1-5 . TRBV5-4 TGTGCCAGCAGCTTGGGGACAGATCAGCCCCAGCATTTT CASSLGTDQPQHF
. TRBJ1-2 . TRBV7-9 TGTGCCAGCAGCCCCTCAGAGGCGGGGAGCTGGTATGGCTACACCTTC CASSPSEAGSWYGYTF
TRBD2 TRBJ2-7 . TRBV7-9 TGTGCCAGCAGCTATGCACTAGCGGGAGTAGGCGAGCAGTACTTC CASSYALAGVGEQYF
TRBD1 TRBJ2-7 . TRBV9 TGTGCCAGCAGCGTAGGAGGGGGCTCCCCCTACGAGCAGTACTTC CASSVGGGSPYEQYF
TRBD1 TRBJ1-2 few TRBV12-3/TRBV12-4 TGTGCCAGCAGTTTAACAGGGGACTATGGCTACACCTTC CASSLTGDYGYTF
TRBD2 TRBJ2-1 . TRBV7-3 TGTGCCAGCAGCCACCTAAGGCTAGCGGGGGCGGATGAGCAGTTCTTC CASSHLRLAGADEQFF
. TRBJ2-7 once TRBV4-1 TGCGCCAGCAGCCAAGAAGGCCCAGGGGCCTACGAGCAGTACTTC CASSQEGPGAYEQYF
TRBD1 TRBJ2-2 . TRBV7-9 TGTGCCAGCAGCAAGCGGGACAGGGGGCTCGGCGGGGAGCTGTTTTTT CASSKRDRGLGGELFF
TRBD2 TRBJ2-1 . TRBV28 TGTGCCAGCAGCAATATTGTGGGGACTAGCGGGAGCAGGCCCTACAATGAGCAGTTCTTC CASSNIVGTSGSRPYNEQFF
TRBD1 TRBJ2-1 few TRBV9 TGTGCCAGCAGCCCACGACAGGGTTACAATGAGCAGTTCTTC CASSPRQGYNEQFF
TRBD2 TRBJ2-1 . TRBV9 TGTGCCAGCAGCGTCGCGGGAGGGTCCTACAATGAGCAGTTCTTC CASSVAGGSYNEQFF
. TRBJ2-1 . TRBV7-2 TGTGCCAGCAGTCCTCGTTCTTACAATGAGCAGTTCTTC CASSPRSYNEQFF
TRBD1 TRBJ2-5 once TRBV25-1 TGTGCCAGCAGTCCGCTAGACAGGGCCGACGAGACCCAGTACTTC CASSPLDRADETQYF
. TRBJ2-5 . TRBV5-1 TGCGCCAGCAGCTTGTGGGAGAATTGGGAGACCCAGTACTTC CASSLWENWETQYF
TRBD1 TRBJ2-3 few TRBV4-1 TGCGCCAGCAGCGGGGGACAGGGTCACACAGATACGCAGTATTTT CASSGGQGHTDTQYF